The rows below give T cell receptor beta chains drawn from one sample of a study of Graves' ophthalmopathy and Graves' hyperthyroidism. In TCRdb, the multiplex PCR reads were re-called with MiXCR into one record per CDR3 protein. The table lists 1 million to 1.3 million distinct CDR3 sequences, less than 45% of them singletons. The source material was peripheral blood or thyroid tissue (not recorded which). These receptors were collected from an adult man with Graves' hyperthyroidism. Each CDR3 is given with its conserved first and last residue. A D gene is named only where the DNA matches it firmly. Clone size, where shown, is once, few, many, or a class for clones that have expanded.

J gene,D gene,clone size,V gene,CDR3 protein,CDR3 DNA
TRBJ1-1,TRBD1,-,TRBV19,CASTSKGQVTEAFF,TGTGCCAGTACTTCTAAGGGACAGGTAACTGAAGCTTTCTTT
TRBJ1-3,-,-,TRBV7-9,CASTEPGPRSTIYF,TGTGCCAGCACCGAGCCGGGTCCGAGGTCCACCATATATTTT
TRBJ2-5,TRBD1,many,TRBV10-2,CASSGTTGLGTQYF,TGCGCCAGCAGTGGAACGACAGGGCTGGGGACCCAGTACTTC
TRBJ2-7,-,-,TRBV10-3,CASRPNSETIGQYF,TGTGCCAGCAGACCTAACAGTGAAACTATCGGGCAGTACTTC
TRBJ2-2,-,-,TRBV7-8,CASSLYGGFTGELFF,TGTGCCAGCAGCTTATACGGGGGATTCACCGGGGAGCTGTTTTTT
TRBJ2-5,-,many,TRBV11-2,CASSPRGGRRQETQYF,TGTGCCAGCAGCCCAAGGGGCGGCAGAAGACAAGAGACCCAGTACTTC
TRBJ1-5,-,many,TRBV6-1,CASQQGFSNQPQHF,TGTGCCAGCCAACAGGGTTTTAGCAATCAGCCCCAGCATTTT
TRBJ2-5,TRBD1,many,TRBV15,CATREDRGVETQYF,TGTGCCACCAGGGAAGACAGGGGAGTTGAGACCCAGTACTTC
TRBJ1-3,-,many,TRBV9,CASSVYGSGNTIYF,TGTGCCAGCAGCGTTTATGGCTCTGGAAACACCATATATTTT
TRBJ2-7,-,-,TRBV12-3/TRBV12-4,CASRSTLSPYEQYF,TGTGCCAGCAGATCAACCCTAAGCCCCTACGAGCAGTACTTC
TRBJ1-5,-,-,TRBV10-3,CAISEKGYQPQHF,TGTGCCATCAGTGAAAAGGGATATCAGCCCCAGCATTTT
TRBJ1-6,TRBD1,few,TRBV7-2,CASSYRGQGTPLHF,TGTGCCAGCAGCTACAGGGGGCAGGGGACACCCCTCCACTTT
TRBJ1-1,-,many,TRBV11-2,CASSPGYRMNTEAFF,TGTGCCAGCAGCCCTGGGTACCGGATGAACACTGAAGCTTTCTTT
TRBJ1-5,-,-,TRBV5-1,CASSSRQVGNQPQHF,TGCGCCAGCAGCAGCCGACAAGTGGGGAATCAGCCCCAGCATTTT
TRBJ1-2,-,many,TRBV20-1,CSAGGPDYGYTF,TGCAGTGCTGGTGGCCCCGACTATGGCTACACCTTC
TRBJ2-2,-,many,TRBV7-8,CASSLAKGAGELFF,TGTGCCAGCAGCTTAGCGAAAGGGGCCGGGGAGCTGTTTTTT
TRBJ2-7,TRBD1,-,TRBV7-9,CASSQGQGARWYF,TGTGCCAGCAGCCAAGGACAGGGGGCGCGTTGGTACTTC
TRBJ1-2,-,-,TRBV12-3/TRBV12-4,CASSLWGHYGYTF,TGTGCCAGCAGTTTGTGGGGGCACTATGGCTACACCTTC
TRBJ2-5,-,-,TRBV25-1,CASLAWTQETQYF,TGTGCCAGCTTGGCCTGGACTCAAGAGACCCAGTACTTC
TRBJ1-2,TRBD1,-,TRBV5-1,CASGLDRGDVYTF,TGCGCCAGCGGCTTGGACAGGGGGGACGTCTACACCTTC
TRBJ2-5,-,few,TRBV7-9,CASNPAVVRESTQYF,TGTGCCAGCAACCCCGCTGTCGTTCGAGAATCGACCCAGTACTTC
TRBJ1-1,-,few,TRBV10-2,CASSEDGRTTEAFF,TGCGCCAGCAGTGAGGACGGTAGGACCACTGAAGCTTTCTTT
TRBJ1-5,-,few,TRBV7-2,CASSLEKDPFSNQPQHF,TGTGCCAGCAGCTTAGAAAAGGATCCCTTTAGCAATCAGCCCCAGCATTTT
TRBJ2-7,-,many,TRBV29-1,CSAVGGGPYEQYF,TGCAGCGCCGTAGGTGGGGGACCCTACGAGCAGTACTTC
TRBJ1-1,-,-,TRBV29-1,CSVWGGSSMNTEAFF,TGCAGCGTTTGGGGGGGTTCGTCTATGAACACTGAAGCTTTCTTT
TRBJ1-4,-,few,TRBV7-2,CASRGGDFTEKLFF,TGTGCCAGCAGGGGCGGGGATTTCACGGAAAAACTGTTTTTT
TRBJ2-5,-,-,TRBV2,CASSECRRDRYF,TGTGCCAGCAGTGAATGCCGCAGGGACCGGTACTTC
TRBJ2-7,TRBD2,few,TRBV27,CASSLSASGQEQYF,TGTGCCAGCAGTTTAAGCGCTAGCGGTCAGGAGCAGTACTTC
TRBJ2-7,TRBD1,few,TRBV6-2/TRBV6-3,CASRLPGQANEQYF,TGTGCCAGCAGGCTCCCGGGACAGGCCAACGAGCAGTACTTC
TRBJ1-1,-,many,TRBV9,CASSVGEETEAFF,TGTGCCAGCAGCGTAGGAGAGGAGACTGAAGCTTTCTTT
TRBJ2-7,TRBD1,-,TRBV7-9,CASSLSAWGQGAYEQYF,TGTGCCAGCAGCTTATCCGCCTGGGGACAGGGCGCCTACGAGCAGTACTTC
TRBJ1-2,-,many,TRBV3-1,CASSQERMNYGYTF,TGTGCCAGCAGCCAAGAAAGGATGAACTATGGCTACACCTTC
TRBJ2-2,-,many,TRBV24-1,CATQGRTNTGELFF,TGTGCCACTCAGGGGCGAACGAACACCGGGGAGCTGTTTTTT
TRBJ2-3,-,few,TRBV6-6,CASSYHLDSSPDTQYF,TGTGCCAGCAGTTACCACCTTGATAGTAGCCCAGATACGCAGTATTTT
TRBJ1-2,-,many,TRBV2,CASSEEDGYGYTF,TGTGCCAGCAGTGAAGAGGACGGCTATGGCTACACCTTC
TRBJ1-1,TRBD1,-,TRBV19,CASSIRPTTGGNTEAFF,TGTGCCAGTAGTATACGGCCCACGACAGGGGGGAACACTGAAGCTTTCTTT
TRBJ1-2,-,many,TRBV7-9,CASSESAGGTAGYTF,TGTGCCAGCAGCGAATCCGCGGGGGGCACTGCTGGCTACACCTTC
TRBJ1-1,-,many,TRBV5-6,CASSFYRTNTEAFF,TGTGCCAGCAGCTTCTACAGAACGAACACTGAAGCTTTCTTT
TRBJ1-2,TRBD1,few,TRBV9,CASSARQGAYGYTF,TGTGCCAGCAGCGCCAGACAGGGGGCTTATGGCTACACCTTC
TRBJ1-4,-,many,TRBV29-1,CSVNLQGPEKLFF,TGCAGCGTCAACTTACAGGGCCCGGAAAAACTGTTTTTT
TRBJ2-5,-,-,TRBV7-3,CASSRQKTSYQETQYF,TGTGCCAGCAGCAGACAGAAGACCTCGTACCAAGAGACCCAGTACTTC
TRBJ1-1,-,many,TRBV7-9,CASSYRLGGNTEAFF,TGTGCCAGCAGCTACCGCCTGGGGGGGAACACTGAAGCTTTCTTT
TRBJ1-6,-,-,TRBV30,CAWGYNSPLHF,TGTGCCTGGGGCTATAATTCACCCCTCCACTTT
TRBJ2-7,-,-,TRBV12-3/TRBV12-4,CASSLSGGNEQYF,TGTGCCAGCAGTTTATCCGGGGGCAACGAGCAGTACTTC
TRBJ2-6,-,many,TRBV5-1,CASSLDAIGSGANVLTF,TGCGCCAGCAGCTTGGACGCAATAGGCTCTGGGGCCAACGTCCTGACTTTC
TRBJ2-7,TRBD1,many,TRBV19,CASSPIGTGRNEQYF,TGTGCCAGTAGTCCCATCGGGACAGGGCGCAACGAGCAGTACTTC
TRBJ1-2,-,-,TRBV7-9,CASSLVWADTPGYTF,TGTGCCAGCAGCTTAGTTTGGGCGGACACACCGGGCTACACCTTC